A selection of T cell receptor beta chains follows, all from one sample in a study of T cell responses to AZD1222 COVID-19 vaccine. Measured with immunoSEQ multiplex PCR; TCRdb has only the in-frame clones, and not every one. The sample lists about 120,000 clones, 90% to 95% occurring once. Sequencing was performed on peripheral blood, taken 28 days after the second AZD1222 dose. Receptors were obtained from an adult who received the AZD1222 COVID-19 vaccine. Both conserved end residues are part of each CDR3.

V	J	CDR3
TRBV5-4	TRBJ2-4	CASSLGLAGRANIQYF
TRBV27	TRBJ2-5	CASKAGPLGGAQYF
TRBV6-1	TRBJ1-2	CASSEIGYGYTF
TRBV29-1	TRBJ2-3	CSSSGSTDTQYF
TRBV6-2/TRBV6-3	TRBJ2-5	CASSGSTGLALGTQYF
TRBV29-1	TRBJ2-7	CSVRQGPSYEQYF
TRBV9	TRBJ2-5	CASSVAASQETQYF
TRBV7-9	TRBJ2-7	CASSLATILGDEQYF
TRBV7-2	TRBJ2-1	CASSFIGRGSYNEQFF
TRBV7-9	TRBJ2-3	CASSLARRAASTDTQYF
TRBV5-4	TRBJ2-5	CASSLDHQETQYF
TRBV9	TRBJ2-1	CASSEGPYNEQFF
TRBV29-1	TRBJ2-3	CSATKQGNPDTQYF
TRBV10-2	TRBJ1-4	CASSELKGGKLFF
TRBV6-7	TRBJ1-4	CASSLRQGGEKLFF
TRBV5-1	TRBJ1-6	CASRPDAGSPLHF
TRBV9	TRBJ1-1	CASSVGTGQVMNTEAFF
TRBV5-1	TRBJ1-1	CASSLTRQGLKAFF
TRBV5-6	TRBJ1-2	CASSFLNYGYTF
TRBV6-5	TRBJ2-7	CASKEGAKRSEQYF
TRBV5-1	TRBJ1-4	CASSSGSFNEKLFF
TRBV14	TRBJ1-2	CASSPWTGINYGYTF
TRBV18	TRBJ2-1	CASSPRAGVPNEQFF
TRBV18	TRBJ1-2	CASSRDRGNGYTF
TRBV18	TRBJ1-4	CASSPTRGLEKLFF
TRBV12-5	TRBJ1-6	CASGLAGGPSPLHF